A selection of T cell receptor beta chains follows, all from one sample in a study of blood T cell repertoires in COVID-19. The method was immunoSEQ multiplex PCR; TCRdb's version includes in-frame clones alone and lacks a portion of them. Here the sample spans 68,000 or so clones, 86% being singletons. The sequencing input was peripheral blood. The receptors here all came from a man aged 25-45 years with acute or convalescent COVID-19. CDR3s include the opening cysteine and the closing phenylalanine or tryptophan. D genes are given only for firm matches. Size is omitted from some rows. Given values are once, few, many or a class for expanded clones.

>TRBJ1-2|NA|TRBV7-3|once
TGTGCCAGCAGCTTACCCGGCTATGGCTACACCTTC
CASSLPGYGYTF
>TRBJ2-3|TRBD1|TRBV11-2|once
TGTGCCAGCAGCCCGGACAGGGGCACAGATACGCAGTATTTT
CASSPDRGTDTQYF
>TRBJ1-5|NA|TRBV15|NA
TGTGCCACCAGCAGAGGGGGGGGTAGGAGGGATCAGCCCCAGCATTTT
CATSRGGGRRDQPQHF
>TRBJ1-6|NA|TRBV9|NA
TGTGCCAGCAGCCCTATTGGTAATTCACCCCTCCACTTT
CASSPIGNSPLHF
>TRBJ1-1|NA|TRBV6-5|few
TGTGCCAGCAGTTTAAATCCGTCCCGCACTGAAGCTTTCTTT
CASSLNPSRTEAFF
>TRBJ1-4|TRBD1|TRBV5-4|NA
TGTGCCAGCAGCTCCGACAGGGCTAATGAAAAACTGTTTTTT
CASSSDRANEKLFF
>TRBJ2-3|NA|TRBV28|NA
TGTGCCAGCGGTCGGGTTACAGATACGCAGTATTTT
CASGRVTDTQYF
>TRBJ2-3|NA|TRBV5-1|NA
TGCGCCAGCAGCGATACAGGGACAGATACGCAGTATTTT
CASSDTGTDTQYF
>TRBJ1-4|TRBD1|TRBV5-1|NA
TGCGCCAGCAGCTTGGACAGGGGAACTAATGAAAAACTGTTTTTT
CASSLDRGTNEKLFF
>TRBJ1-5|NA|TRBV19|NA
TGTGCCAGTAATCGGGAGGGCCAGCCCCAGCATTTT
CASNREGQPQHF
>TRBJ1-1|TRBD1|TRBV7-6|NA
TGTGCCAGCAGCCCTGGACAGGGCCACACTGAAGCTTTCTTT
CASSPGQGHTEAFF
>TRBJ1-5|NA|TRBV7-2|few
TGTGCCAGCAGCTTCGGGGGGGGACACGACAATCAGCCCCAGCATTTT
CASSFGGGHDNQPQHF
>TRBJ2-7|NA|TRBV28|NA
TGTGCCAGCAGCCCCGGGGACGAGCAGTACTTC
CASSPGDEQYF
>TRBJ2-3|NA|TRBV18|NA
TGTGCCAGCTCACTTCAAGGGGGTTTGGATACGCAGTATTTT
CASSLQGGLDTQYF
>TRBJ2-4|NA|TRBV5-1|NA
TGCGCCAGCAGCTCCGGGACACCCGGGCCCCAAAACATTCAGTACTTC
CASSSGTPGPQNIQYF
>TRBJ2-7|TRBD1|TRBV4-1|NA
TGCGCCAGCAGCCAGGGGGACAGGCCCTTTGATGAGCAGTACTTC
CASSQGDRPFDEQYF
>TRBJ2-2|TRBD2|TRBV18|NA
TGTGCCAGCTCACCACTCGCACCTAGCGGGAGGTCCGGGGAGCTGTTTTTT
CASSPLAPSGRSGELFF
>TRBJ2-6|NA|TRBV15|NA
TGTGCCACCAGCTATGGCCAAAACGGGGCCAACGTCCTGACTTTC
CATSYGQNGANVLTF